This TCR beta chain was found in a study of blood T cell repertoires in COVID-19. Study-wide context: The samples span acute and convalescent COVID-19 from the United States, Italy and Spain.

In the authors' workflow: Reference gene primer amplification gave estimated nucleated cell counts. Profiling relied on immunoSEQ multiplex PCR, and the TCRdb table lists in-frame clones only, not all of them. That table is the source of V, J and clone size, and D and trimming were worked out from the DNA. The sample has fewer than 300,000 clones; approximately 93% are singletons. V lost 6 bases and J 2 bases, leaving 22 bases between the germline ends. The germline V gene encodes CDR1 LNHDA and CDR2 SQIVND (reference sequence). This CDR3 has 17 residues. It was during active infection that Seattle patients were enrolled and then longitudinally followed.

The V and J genes are TRBV19 and TRBJ1-1; possibly TRBD1 for D (6 bases). Material for sequencing was peripheral blood. The receptor comes from a woman in her 30s with COVID-19, enrolled during active disease. In DNA, the CDR3 is TGTGCCAGTAGCAAGATCGCAGGGGCGTCGCCAAACACTGAAGCTTTCTTT. It codes for CASSKIAGASPNTEAFF.